The rows below give T cell receptor beta chains drawn from one sample of a study of shared clonotypes between healthy human individuals. Assay used: immunoSEQ multiplex PCR; TCRdb lists only in-frame clones, some missing. The sample carries 2 million to 2.5 million clones, just over 90% recorded once. The sample consisted of naive CD4+ T cells from PBMCs. The receptors derive from a man between 18 and 35 years old in good health. Some clones in this sample may be carry-over from other donors' samples. The CDR3 runs from the conserved cysteine through the conserved F or W. A D gene is named only where the DNA matches it firmly. Size is omitted from some rows. Given values are once, few, many or a class for expanded clones.

>-|TRBV25-1|-|TRBJ2-3
TGTGCCAGCAGTGGACAGGTTAGCACAGATACGCAGTATTTT
CASSGQVSTDTQYF
>-|TRBV6-5|TRBD1|TRBJ2-3
TGTGCCAGCAGGAGGACAGGGACAAACACAGATACGCAGTATTTT
CASRRTGTNTDTQYF
>-|TRBV6-5|TRBD2|TRBJ2-7
TGTGCCAGCAGCCTACTAGCGGGGGCCTCCTACGAGCAGTACTTC
CASSLLAGASYEQYF
>-|TRBV28|-|TRBJ2-5
TGTGCCAGCGGCCGTACGGCGCAAGAGACCCAGTACTTC
CASGRTAQETQYF
>-|TRBV11-2|TRBD2|TRBJ2-7
TGTGCCAGCAGCTATCTCGGGGGGGGCGCCTACGAGCAGTACTTC
CASSYLGGGAYEQYF
>once|TRBV7-2|-|TRBJ2-7
TGTGCCAGCACCTCTGTTTCAGCGGGTAACTACGAGCAGTACTTC
CASTSVSAGNYEQYF
>once|TRBV28|-|TRBJ1-2
TGTGCCAGCAGTTCGTCCTTAGGCAGGGGATATGGCTACACCTTC
CASSSSLGRGYGYTF
>-|TRBV5-1|-|TRBJ1-2
TGCGCCAGCAGCTTGTCGGGGGCCCGGAACTATGGCTACACCTTC
CASSLSGARNYGYTF
>-|TRBV6-5|TRBD1|TRBJ1-2
TGTGCCAGCAGCCAGGGGGCCGGGGGCTACACCTTC
CASSQGAGGYTF
>-|TRBV30|TRBD2|TRBJ2-5
TGTGCCTGGAGTGTAGGGGCGGGAGCTCGGGAGACCCAGTACTTC
CAWSVGAGARETQYF
>-|TRBV30|-|TRBJ2-3
TGTGCCTGGAGTGTACAACGCATCAGCACAGATACGCAGTATTTT
CAWSVQRISTDTQYF
>once|TRBV27|-|TRBJ1-2
TGTGCCAGCTCCCGGTTTGGAGACTACACCTTC
CASSRFGDYTF
>-|TRBV5-5|TRBD1|TRBJ1-1
TGTGCCAGCAGCACCGGGACAGGGGAAGCTGAAGCTTTCTTT
CASSTGTGEAEAFF
>-|TRBV28|-|TRBJ1-2
TGTGCCAGCAGTTCCACCCCCGCTATCTATGGCTACACCTTC
CASSSTPAIYGYTF
>few|TRBV28|TRBD1|TRBJ1-1
TGTGCCAGCAGTTTATCCAGGACAGGGGGCACTGAAGCTTTCTTT
CASSLSRTGGTEAFF
>-|TRBV29-1|-|TRBJ1-1
TGCAGCGTTGTTGGGGGGGACACTGAAGCTTTCTTT
CSVVGGDTEAFF
>-|TRBV7-9|TRBD2|TRBJ2-2
TGTGCCAGCAGCTTATTAGGACTAGCGAACACCGGGGAGCTGTTTTTT
CASSLLGLANTGELFF
>-|TRBV11-2|-|TRBJ2-1
TGTGCCAGCAGCACCCTTCTAGGCCATGAGCAGTTCTTC
CASSTLLGHEQFF
>-|TRBV7-2|-|TRBJ2-7
TGTGCCAGCAGCCCTCGGGCCCCAACCTACGAGCAGTACTTC
CASSPRAPTYEQYF
>-|TRBV18|-|TRBJ1-1
TGTGCCAGCTCCCAAGGGCTGGGCACTGAAGCTTTCTTT
CASSQGLGTEAFF
>few|TRBV29-1|-|TRBJ1-1
TGCAGCGTTGGAGTAGGGGCGAACACTGAAGCTTTCTTT
CSVGVGANTEAFF
>few|TRBV20-1|-|TRBJ1-2
TGCAGTGCCCCCCTGGGGCATGGCTACACCTTC
CSAPLGHGYTF
>-|TRBV18|TRBD1|TRBJ1-1
TGTGCCAGCTCGGAGGACAGGGGGGGATTCGCGACTTTCTTT
CASSEDRGGFATFF
>-|TRBV7-3|TRBD1|TRBJ1-1
TGTGCCAGCAGCTTAACGGAGGGCAGGGGGCCCAACACTGAAGCTTTCTTT
CASSLTEGRGPNTEAFF
>-|TRBV18|-|TRBJ1-4
TGTGCCAGCTCTCAGAGTCAAGGTCTGAATGAAAAACTGTTTTTT
CASSQSQGLNEKLFF
>once|TRBV28|-|TRBJ1-1
TGTGCCAGCCGGGGCGGGGGGCGGTCCACTGAAGCTTTCTTT
CASRGGGRSTEAFF
>-|TRBV28|TRBD1|TRBJ2-5
TGTGCCAGCAGCCCTGCGACAGGGGTAGGTGAGACCCAGTACTTC
CASSPATGVGETQYF
>-|TRBV6-1|TRBD1|TRBJ1-5
TGTGCCAGCAGTGACAGGGGGCGCGGGCAGCCCCAGCATTTT
CASSDRGRGQPQHF
>-|TRBV28|-|TRBJ2-5
TGTGCCAGCAGTTTTGGATACCGGGGACGGAGGAGGGAAGAGACCCAGTACTTC
CASSFGYRGRRREETQYF